This T cell receptor beta chain was observed in a study of blood T cell repertoires in COVID-19. Looked up from germline, CDR1 is SEHNR and CDR2 is FQNEAQ (reference sequence). The CDR3 extends over 14 amino acids. V was pared by 5 bases and J by 5 bases, with 15 bases between. The protocol was immunoSEQ multiplex PCR, while the TCRdb copy is restricted to in-frame clones and leaves out a portion. The sample gives 250,000 or so clones, 85% to 90% of which show up once; over 4% is in the top ten. The gene calls are TRBV7-9 and TRBJ1-1, with D perhaps TRBD1 (6 bases). Sequenced: PBMCs or T cells enriched from blood (not recorded which). The clonotype originates from a woman in her thirties with acute COVID-19. The CDR3 DNA reads as TGTGCCAGCAGCCCAGGGGTAAGTGGGACTGAAGCTTTCTTT. As protein: CASSPGVSGTEAFF.